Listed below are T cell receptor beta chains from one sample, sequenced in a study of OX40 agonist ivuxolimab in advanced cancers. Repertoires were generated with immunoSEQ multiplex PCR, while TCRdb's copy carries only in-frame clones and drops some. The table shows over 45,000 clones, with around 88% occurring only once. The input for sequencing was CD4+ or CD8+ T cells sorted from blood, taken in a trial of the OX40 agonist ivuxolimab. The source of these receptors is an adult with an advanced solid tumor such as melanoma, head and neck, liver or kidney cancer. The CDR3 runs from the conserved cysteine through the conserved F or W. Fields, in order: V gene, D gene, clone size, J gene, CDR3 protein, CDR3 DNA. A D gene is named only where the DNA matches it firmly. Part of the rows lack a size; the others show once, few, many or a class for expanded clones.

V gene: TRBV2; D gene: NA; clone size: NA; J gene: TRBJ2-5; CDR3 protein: CASSDPSPPPYF; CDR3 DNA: TGTGCCAGCAGTGACCCTAGCCCACCCCCGTACTTC
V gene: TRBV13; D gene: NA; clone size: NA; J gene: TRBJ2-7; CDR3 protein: CASSRLDGGYEQYF; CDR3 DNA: TGTGCCAGCAGTCGTTTGGATGGCGGATACGAGCAGTACTTC
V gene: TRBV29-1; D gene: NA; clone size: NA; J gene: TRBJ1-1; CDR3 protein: CSVLGVGTEAFF; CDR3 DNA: TGCAGCGTTCTGGGTGTTGGCACTGAAGCTTTCTTT
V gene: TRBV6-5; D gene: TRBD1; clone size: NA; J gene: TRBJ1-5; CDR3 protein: CASHPSQGVRQSQHF; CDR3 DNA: TGTGCCAGCCATCCGAGTCAGGGGGTCAGACAGTCCCAGCATTTT
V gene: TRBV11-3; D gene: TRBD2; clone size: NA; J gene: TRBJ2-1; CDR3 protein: CASSSGTTNEQFF; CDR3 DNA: TGTGCCAGCAGCTCCGGGACTACAAATGAGCAGTTCTTC
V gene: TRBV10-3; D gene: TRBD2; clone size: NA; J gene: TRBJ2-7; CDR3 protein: CAISGRLGVAGDYEQYF; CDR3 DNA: TGTGCCATCAGTGGTCGTCTCGGGGTAGCGGGGGACTACGAGCAGTACTTC
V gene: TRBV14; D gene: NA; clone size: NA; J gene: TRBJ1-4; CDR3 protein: CASSQDGRGVEKLFF; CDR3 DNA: TGTGCCAGCAGCCAAGACGGACGTGGGGTAGAAAAACTGTTTTTT
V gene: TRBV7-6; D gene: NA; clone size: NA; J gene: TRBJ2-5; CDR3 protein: CASSSGTYQETQYF; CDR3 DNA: TGTGCCAGCAGCTCCGGGACATACCAAGAGACCCAGTACTTC
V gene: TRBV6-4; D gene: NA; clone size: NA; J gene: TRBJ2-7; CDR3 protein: CASSYREGEQYF; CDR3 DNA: TGTGCCAGCAGTTACAGGGAAGGGGAGCAGTACTTC
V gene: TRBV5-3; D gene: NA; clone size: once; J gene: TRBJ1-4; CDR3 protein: CARSQGRNEKLFF; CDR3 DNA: TGTGCCAGAAGCCAGGGCCGTAATGAAAAACTGTTTTTT
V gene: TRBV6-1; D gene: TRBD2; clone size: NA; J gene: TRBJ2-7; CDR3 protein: CASSGGGTSSFSYEQYF; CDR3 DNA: TGTGCCAGCAGTGGGGGGGGGACTAGCTCATTCTCCTACGAGCAGTACTTC
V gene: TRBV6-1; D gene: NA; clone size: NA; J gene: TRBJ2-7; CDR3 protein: CASSEVYSYEQYF; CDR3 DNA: TGTGCCAGCAGTGAGGTTTACTCCTACGAGCAGTACTTC
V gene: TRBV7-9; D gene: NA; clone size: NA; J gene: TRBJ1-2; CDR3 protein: CASSPTVFYGYTF; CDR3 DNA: TGTGCCAGCAGCCCGACAGTTTTCTATGGCTACACCTTC
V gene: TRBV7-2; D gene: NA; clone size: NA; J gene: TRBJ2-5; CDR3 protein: CASSRSREETQYF; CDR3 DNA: TGTGCCAGCAGCAGATCTAGGGAGGAGACCCAGTACTTC
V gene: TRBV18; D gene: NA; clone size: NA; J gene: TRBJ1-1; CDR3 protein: CASSPRQSLGTEAFF; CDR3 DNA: TGTGCCAGTTCACCCAGACAGTCGTTGGGCACTGAAGCTTTCTTT
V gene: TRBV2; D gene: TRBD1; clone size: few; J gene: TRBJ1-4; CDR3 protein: CASNLRDRLFF; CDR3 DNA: TGTGCCAGCAATCTCCGGGACAGACTGTTTTTT